The 11 T cell receptor beta chains in this list originate from one sample, sequenced in a study of identical twins. TCRdb passed the 5' RACE reads through MiXCR, listing each CDR3 protein once. The sample lists nearly 900,000 distinct CDR3 sequences; about 12% were seen once. The sample was also reused in another study, on yellow fever vaccine responses in identical twins.

Sequenced material: PBMCs. These receptors came from a woman between 18 and 29 years old in good health.

The chain carries TRBV13 and TRBJ2-1, with 8 nucleotides matching TRBD1. Trimming at V came to 2 bases and at J to 0 bases, leaving 3 bases not matched to a gene. The germline V gene encodes CDR1 PRHDT and CDR2 FYEKMQ (reference sequence). This CDR3 spans 16 amino acids. CDR3 amino acids: CASSLMGQDSYNEQFF. The CDR3 region has the DNA TGTGCCAGCAGCTTAATGGGACAGGACTCCTACAATGAGCAGTTCTTC.

The gene calls are TRBV18 and TRBJ1-1; no clear D gene. V lost 6 bases to trimming and J lost 1 base, with 12 bases between them. Germline CDR1 is KGHSH and CDR2 is LQKENI. There are 14 residues in the CDR3. CDR3 amino acids: CASSEAAGNTEAFF. In DNA form, the CDR3 reads TGTGCCAGCTCCGAGGCGGCGGGGAACACTGAAGCTTTCTTT.

This clonotype has a count of ten or more. V and J are TRBV12-3 or TRBV12-4 and TRBJ2-1, with TRBD2 matching over 9 bases. The junction had 6 bases not matched to a gene; V was cut back by 7 bases and J by 5 bases. The CDR3 has 14 amino acids. The DNA of the CDR3 is TGTGCCAGCACCGTAGCGGGAGCCCACAATGAGCAGTTCTTC. Its translation: CASTVAGAHNEQFF.

This clonotype was detected a few times. The chain has TRBV19 and TRBJ2-1; D not resolved. This CDR3 has 16 amino acids. In germline, CDR1 is LNHDA, CDR2 SQIVND (reference sequence). The V end lost 3 bases, the J end lost 3 bases, and 15 bases lay between the germline ends. Here the CDR3 reads CASSIGSAFNYNEQFF. The CDR3 region has the DNA TGTGCCAGTAGTATCGGATCCGCCTTTAACTACAATGAGCAGTTCTTC.

This clonotype was counted ten times or more. The V call is TRBV4-1, the J call TRBJ1-1; 8 nucleotides agree with TRBD1. Per the germline V gene, CDR1 is MGHRA and CDR2 is YSYEKL. J lost 4 bases, V lost 5 bases, and 6 bases had no gene match. The CDR3 is 14 amino acids. The CDR3 reads CASSFRQGITEAFF. The CDR3 bases are TGCGCCAGCAGCTTTCGACAGGGGATCACTGAAGCTTTCTTT.

This clonotype was counted at least ten times. This chain links TRBV4-1 with TRBJ2-1; 9 nucleotides agree with TRBD2. V lost 4 bases, J lost 12 bases, and 7 bases stayed unmatched. The germline V gene encodes CDR1 MGHRA and CDR2 YSYEKL. The CDR3 totals 13 residues. In DNA, the CDR3 is TGCGCCAGCAGCCTGTTGGCGGGAGGGGGGCAGTTCTTC. This encodes CASSLLAGGGQFF.

The genes are TRBV29-1 and TRBJ2-4; no firm D call. From germline, CDR1 is SQVTM and CDR2 ANQGSEA. The ends were cut back, 4 bases at V and 5 bases at J, with 6 bases in the middle. The CDR3 is 11 amino acids. The CDR3 here is CSVGAENIQYF. CDR3 in DNA: TGCAGCGTTGGGGCAGAAAACATTCAGTACTTC.

This clonotype was seen a few times. Written as DNA, the CDR3 is TGTGCCAGCAGTCCAATCAACTACAGGGGGGGAACTGAAGCTTTCTTT. Protein product: CASSPINYRGGTEAFF. The chain couples TRBV28 to TRBJ1-1; 8 bases are a match to TRBD1. The length of the CDR3 is 16 residues. The J segment lost 5 bases and the V segment lost 5 bases, leaving 13 bases of the junction unmatched. Germline V gene sequence: CDR1 MDHEN, CDR2 SYDVKM.

The rearrangement links TRBV20-1 to TRBJ2-1; tentatively, D is TRBD2 (5 bases). Germline CDR1 DFQATT, CDR2 SNEGSKA (reference sequence). The CDR3 is 13 residues long. Between the trimmed V and J ends, which lost 4 bases and 8 bases, there was a span of 15 bases. CDR3 DNA sequence: TGCAGTGCTACCCTCCCTGGTAGCGATGAGCAGTTCTTC. Protein product: CSATLPGSDEQFF.

The rearrangement uses TRBV2 and TRBJ1-5; 7 nucleotides match TRBD1. The CDR3 spans 13 residues. With V trimmed by 6 bases and J by 6 bases, 5 bases remained unmatched. Germline V gene data show CDR1 as SNHLY and CDR2 as FYNNEI. The CDR3 bases are TGTGCCAGCAGAGACAGGGAGGTTCAGCCCCAGCATTTT. Protein: CASRDREVQPQHF.

This clonotype was detected a few times. The chain links TRBV20-1 to TRBJ1-2; TRBD1 is a possible D gene (6 bases). The CDR3 spans 14 residues. Germline V gene lookup returns CDR1 DFQATT and CDR2 SNEGSKA (reference sequence). V was clipped by 3 bases and J by 2 bases, with 13 bases between them. CDR3 sequence: CSARDGQMNYGYTF. For the CDR3, the DNA is TGCAGTGCTAGGGACGGACAGATGAACTATGGCTACACCTTC.